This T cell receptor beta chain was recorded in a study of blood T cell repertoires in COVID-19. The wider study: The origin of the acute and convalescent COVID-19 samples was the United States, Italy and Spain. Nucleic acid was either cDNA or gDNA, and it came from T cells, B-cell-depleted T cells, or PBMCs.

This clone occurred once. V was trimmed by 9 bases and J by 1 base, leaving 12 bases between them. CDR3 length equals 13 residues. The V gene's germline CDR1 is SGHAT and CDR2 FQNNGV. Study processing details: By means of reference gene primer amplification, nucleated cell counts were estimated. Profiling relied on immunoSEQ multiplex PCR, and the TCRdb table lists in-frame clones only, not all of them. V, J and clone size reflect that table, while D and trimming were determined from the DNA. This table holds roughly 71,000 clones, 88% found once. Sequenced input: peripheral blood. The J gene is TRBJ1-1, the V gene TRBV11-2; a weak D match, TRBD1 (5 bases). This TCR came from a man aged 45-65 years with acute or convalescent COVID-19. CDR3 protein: CASGGTGNTEAFF. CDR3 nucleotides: TGTGCCAGTGGAGGGACGGGGAACACTGAAGCTTTCTTT.